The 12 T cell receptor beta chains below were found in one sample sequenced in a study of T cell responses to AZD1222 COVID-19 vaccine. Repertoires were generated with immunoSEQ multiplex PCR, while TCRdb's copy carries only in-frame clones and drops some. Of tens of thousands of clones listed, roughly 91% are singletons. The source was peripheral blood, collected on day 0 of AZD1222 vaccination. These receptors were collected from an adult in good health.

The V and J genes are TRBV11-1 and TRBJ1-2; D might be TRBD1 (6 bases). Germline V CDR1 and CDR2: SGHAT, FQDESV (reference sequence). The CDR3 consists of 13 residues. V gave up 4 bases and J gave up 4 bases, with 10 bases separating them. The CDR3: CASSSDRLYGYTF. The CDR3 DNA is TGTGCCAGCAGCTCCGACAGGCTCTATGGCTACACCTTC.

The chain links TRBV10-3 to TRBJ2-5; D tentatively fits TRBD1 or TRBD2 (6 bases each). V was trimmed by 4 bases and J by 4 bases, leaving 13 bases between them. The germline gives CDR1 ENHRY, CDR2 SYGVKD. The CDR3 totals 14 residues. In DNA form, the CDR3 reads TGTGCCATCAGTGGGACAGACGGGGGAGAGACCCAGTACTTC. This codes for CAISGTDGGETQYF.

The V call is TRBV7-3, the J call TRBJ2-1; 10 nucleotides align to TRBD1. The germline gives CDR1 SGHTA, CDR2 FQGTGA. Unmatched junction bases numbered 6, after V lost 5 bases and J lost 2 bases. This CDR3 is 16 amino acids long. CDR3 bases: TGTGCCAGCAGCAACCCCGGACAGGGGGCCTACAATGAGCAGTTCTTC. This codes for CASSNPGQGAYNEQFF.

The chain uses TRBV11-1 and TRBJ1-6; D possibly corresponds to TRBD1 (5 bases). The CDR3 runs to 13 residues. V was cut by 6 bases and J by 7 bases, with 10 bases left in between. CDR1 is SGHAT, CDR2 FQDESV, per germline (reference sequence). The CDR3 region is CASSGGVNSPLHF. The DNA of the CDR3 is TGTGCCAGCAGTGGGGGAGTGAATTCACCCCTCCACTTT.

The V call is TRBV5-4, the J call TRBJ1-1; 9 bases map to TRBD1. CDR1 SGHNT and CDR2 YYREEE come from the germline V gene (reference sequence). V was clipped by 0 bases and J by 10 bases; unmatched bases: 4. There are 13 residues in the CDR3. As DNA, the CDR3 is TGTGCCAGCAGCTTGGGGTCGGACAGGGGAGCTTTCTTT. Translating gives CASSLGSDRGAFF.

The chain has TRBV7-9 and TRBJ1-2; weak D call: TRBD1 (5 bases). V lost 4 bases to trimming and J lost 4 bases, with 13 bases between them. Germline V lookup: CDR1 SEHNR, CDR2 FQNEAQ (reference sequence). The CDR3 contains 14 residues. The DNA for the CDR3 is TGTGCCAGCAGCTCCAGGGAGCGAAGCTATGGCTACACCTTC. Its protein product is CASSSRERSYGYTF.

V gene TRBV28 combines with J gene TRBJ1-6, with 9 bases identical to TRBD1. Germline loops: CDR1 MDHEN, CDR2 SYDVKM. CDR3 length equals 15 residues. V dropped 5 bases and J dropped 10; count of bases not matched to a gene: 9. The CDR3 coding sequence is TGTGCCAGCAGTCTCCAGCACAGGGGGCAATCACCCCTCCACTTT. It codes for CASSLQHRGQSPLHF.

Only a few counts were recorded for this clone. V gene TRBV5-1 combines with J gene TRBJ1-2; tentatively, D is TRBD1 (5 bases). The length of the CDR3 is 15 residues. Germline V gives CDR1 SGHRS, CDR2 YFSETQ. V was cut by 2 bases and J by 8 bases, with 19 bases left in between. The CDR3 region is CASSFVRGKGGGYTF. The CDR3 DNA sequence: TGCGCCAGCAGCTTTGTTCGGGGGAAAGGAGGAGGCTACACCTTC.

CDR3 protein: CASRRPGILYEQYF. CDR3 in DNA: TGTGCCAGCCGACGGCCCGGGATATTATACGAGCAGTACTTC. The rearrangement joins TRBV11-2 to TRBJ2-7; D might be TRBD2 (5 bases). Germline loops: CDR1 SGHAT, CDR2 FQNNGV. V gave up 8 bases and J gave up 4 bases, with 18 bases separating them. This CDR3 region has 14 residues.

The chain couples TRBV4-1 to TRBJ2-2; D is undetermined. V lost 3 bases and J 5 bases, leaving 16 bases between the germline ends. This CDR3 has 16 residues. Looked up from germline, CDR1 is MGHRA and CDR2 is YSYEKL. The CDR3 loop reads CASSHRTYLTTGELFF. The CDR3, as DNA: TGCGCCAGCAGCCATCGGACGTATCTAACGACCGGGGAGCTGTTTTTT.

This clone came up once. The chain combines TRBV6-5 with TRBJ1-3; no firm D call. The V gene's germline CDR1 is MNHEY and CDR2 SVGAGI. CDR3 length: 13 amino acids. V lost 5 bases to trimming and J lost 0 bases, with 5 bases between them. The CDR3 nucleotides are TGTGCCAGCAGTCTGCACTCTGGAAACACCATATATTTT. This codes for CASSLHSGNTIYF.

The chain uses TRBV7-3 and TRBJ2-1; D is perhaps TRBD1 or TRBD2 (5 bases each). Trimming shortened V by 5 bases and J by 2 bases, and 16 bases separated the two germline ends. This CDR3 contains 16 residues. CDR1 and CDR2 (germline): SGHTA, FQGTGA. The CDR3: CASSPPGAPTYNEQFF. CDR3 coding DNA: TGTGCCAGCAGCCCCCCCGGGGCTCCCACCTACAATGAGCAGTTCTTC.